The 23 T cell receptor beta chains given below trace back to one sample, sequenced in a study of a mutant IDH1 vaccine in newly diagnosed glioma. These receptors lack a known antigen. Indicated time point: week 5, during vaccination. In every dose of vaccine, 300 ug of mutant IDH1 20-mer peptide was given alongside topical imiquimod. Profiling relied on immunoSEQ multiplex PCR, and the TCRdb table lists in-frame clones only, not all of them. The sample has about 42,000 clones; around 85% are singletons. The source material was PBMCs, sampled from a glioma patient whose treatment included an IDH1 peptide vaccine. These receptors came from a middle-aged man with glioma.

This sequence joins TRBV18 and TRBJ2-6; maybe TRBD1 (6 bases). The CDR3 has 15 residues. In germline, CDR1 is KGHSH, CDR2 LQKENI. Deletions cut 2 bases from V and 2 bases from J, with 7 bases between. The CDR3 reads CASSPRTAGANVLTF. Here the CDR3 DNA reads TGTGCCAGCTCACCAAGGACAGCTGGGGCCAACGTCCTGACTTTC.

J is TRBJ1-4 and V is TRBV2, with TRBD1 matching 7 bases. The V gene end was trimmed by 8 bases and the J gene end by 1 base; junction bases not matched to a gene: 7. The germline CDR1 and CDR2 sequences are SNHLY and FYNNEI. The CDR3 totals 15 residues. CDR3 protein: CASLKQGITNEKLFF. CDR3 bases: TGTGCCAGCTTAAAACAGGGGATAACTAATGAAAAACTGTTTTTT.

This clone was seen a single time. This chain links TRBV5-1 with TRBJ2-3, with 7 bases lining up with TRBD1. The CDR3 length is 14 residues. CDR1 is SGHRS and CDR2 is YFSETQ in the germline V gene. With 4 bases clipped from V and 5 bases from J, the junction kept 7 bases outside the gene matches. CDR3 sequence: CASSDDRAGDTQYF. CDR3 DNA sequence: TGCGCCAGCAGCGACGACAGGGCTGGAGATACGCAGTATTTT.

Written as DNA, the CDR3 is TGTGCCAGTAGTATTAGGTGGCTCAAGAGGCTAGATGAGCAGTTCTTC. Translation gives CASSIRWLKRLDEQFF. V gene TRBV19 combines with J gene TRBJ2-1; no reliable D call. This CDR3 is built from 16 residues. Trimming cost V 3 bases and J 8 bases, with 20 bases left between them. Germline V gene lookup returns CDR1 LNHDA and CDR2 SQIVND (reference sequence).

This chain joins TRBV5-1 and TRBJ2-2; D tentatively fits TRBD1 or TRBD2 (5 bases each). Trimming stripped 4 bases from V and 5 bases from J, with 12 bases between. This CDR3 region has 14 residues. Per germline, CDR1 SGHRS and CDR2 YFSETQ. CDR3 protein: CASSGGQGTGELFF. The CDR3 coding sequence is TGCGCCAGCAGCGGGGGTCAGGGTACCGGGGAGCTGTTTTTT.

The J gene is TRBJ1-4, the V gene TRBV4-1; 7 nucleotides line up with TRBD1. The CDR3 is 14 amino acids. Germline CDR1 is MGHRA and CDR2 is YSYEKL. J was trimmed by 5 bases and V by 3 bases; bases with no gene match: 3. The CDR3 sequence is CASSHLTGNEKLFF. The CDR3 DNA follows: TGCGCCAGCAGCCATTTGACAGGGAATGAAAAACTGTTTTTT.

The V and J genes are TRBV19 and TRBJ1-1; tentatively, D is TRBD1 (5 bases). The CDR3 contains 11 residues. V shed 4 bases and J shed 7 bases, with 7 bases lying between them. Germline V gives CDR1 LNHDA, CDR2 SQIVND (reference sequence). CDR3 nucleotide sequence: TGTGCCAGTAGTACAGGGCTTGAAGCTTTCTTT. It is translated as CASSTGLEAFF.

CDR3 loop: CASSGPGTGSENQPQHF. The CDR3 DNA follows: TGTGCCAGTAGTGGTCCCGGGACAGGGAGTGAGAATCAGCCCCAGCATTTT. The chain carries TRBV19 and TRBJ1-5; TRBD1 matches 9 bases. Germline V lookup: CDR1 LNHDA, CDR2 SQIVND (reference sequence). The CDR3 length is 17 residues. The V segment lost 5 bases and the J segment 4 bases; nucleotides outside the gene matches: 12.

This clone has a handful of counts. This chain uses TRBV7-2 with TRBJ2-2; the match to TRBD2 covers 11 bases. The V gene's germline CDR1 is SGHTA and CDR2 FQGNSA. The junction had 9 bases not matched to a gene; V was cut back by 3 bases and J by 0 bases. This CDR3 region has 19 residues. The CDR3 sequence: CASSLKLAGELTNTGELFF. DNA for the CDR3: TGTGCCAGCAGCTTGAAACTAGCGGGAGAACTGACGAACACCGGGGAGCTGTTTTTT.

The chain employs TRBV4-1 and TRBJ2-2, with TRBD1 as a possible D gene (6 bases). The germline CDR1 and CDR2 sequences are MGHRA and YSYEKL. The CDR3 is 14 residues long. Trimming removed 4 bases at V and 3 bases at J, with 9 bases between. The CDR3 bases are TGCGCCAGCAGCCGGGGGCAGGACACCGGGGAGCTGTTTTTT. Residues: CASSRGQDTGELFF.

The rearrangement uses TRBV5-1 and TRBJ1-1, with D uncertain. CDR3 length equals 13 residues. In germline, CDR1 is SGHRS, CDR2 YFSETQ. V lost 4 bases, J lost 0 bases, and 7 bases lay in between. The CDR3 loop reads CASSPQVNTEAFF. CDR3 bases: TGCGCCAGCAGCCCCCAGGTGAACACTGAAGCTTTCTTT. The full variable domain, completed using reference TRBV5-1 and TRBJ1-1, is KAGVTQTPRYLIKTRGQQVTLSCSPISGHRSVSWYQQTPGQGLQFLFEYFSETQRNKGNFPGRFSGRQFSNSRSEMNVSTLELGDSALYLCASSPQVNTEAFFGQGTRLTVV.

V is TRBV27 and J is TRBJ1-1; possible D gene TRBD1, 5 bases. The CDR3 runs to 14 residues. The ends were cut back, 8 bases at V and 2 bases at J, with 15 bases in the middle. Germline assignment: CDR1 MNHEY and CDR2 SMNVEV (reference sequence). CDR3: CASFKGAENTEAFF. The CDR3 coding sequence is TGTGCCAGCTTCAAAGGGGCAGAAAACACTGAAGCTTTCTTT.

The gene calls are TRBV5-1 and TRBJ2-1; no reliable D call. The CDR3 is 15 residues long. Germline V CDR1 and CDR2: SGHRS, YFSETQ. The V end was cut by 3 bases, the J end by 0 bases, with 10 bases between. The DNA of the CDR3 is TGCGCCAGCAGCTCCACAGACCCCTCCTACAATGAGCAGTTCTTC. Its protein product is CASSSTDPSYNEQFF.

This chain uses TRBV5-1 with TRBJ2-7, with TRBD1 as a possible D gene (6 bases). The CDR3 covers 14 residues. CDR1 and CDR2 from the germline V gene are SGHRS and YFSETQ. Trimming took off 1 base at V and 3 bases at J, with 11 bases between the two ends. The CDR3 reads CASSLSPGDYEQYF. The DNA of the CDR3 is TGCGCCAGCAGCTTGTCACCAGGGGACTACGAGCAGTACTTC.

The rearrangement joins TRBV6-4 to TRBJ2-3; D possibly corresponds to TRBD2 (5 bases). Looked up from germline, CDR1 is MRHNA and CDR2 is SNTAGT. The CDR3 consists of 15 residues. V was shortened by 4 bases and J by 0 bases, with 11 bases between the two germline ends. The CDR3 sequence is CASSAEDSSTDTQYF. The CDR3 region has the DNA TGTGCCAGCAGTGCTGAGGACTCTAGCACAGATACGCAGTATTTT.

The CDR3 is CASSSPGRTGELFF. As DNA, the CDR3 is TGTGCCAGCAGTTCCCCGGGGAGAACCGGGGAGCTGTTTTTT. This sequence joins TRBV28 and TRBJ2-2, with a weak D call TRBD2 (5 bases). The CDR3 length is 14 residues. V was clipped by 4 bases and J by 5 bases, with 11 bases between them. From germline, CDR1 is MDHEN and CDR2 SYDVKM.

The rearrangement joins TRBV14 to TRBJ2-7, with 15 bases matching TRBD2. CDR1 and CDR2 from the germline V gene are SGHDN and FVKESK. The CDR3 sequence is 13 residues long. V shed 3 bases and J 12 bases; nucleotides not matched to a gene: 3. Here the CDR3 reads CASSQGLAGGVYF. CDR3 coding DNA: TGTGCCAGCAGCCAGGGACTAGCGGGAGGAGTGTACTTC.

V is TRBV7-2 and J is TRBJ2-1; the match to TRBD2 covers 12 bases. With 5 bases clipped from V and 8 bases from J, the junction kept 4 bases outside the gene matches. The CDR3 runs 14 residues. Germline values: CDR1 SGHTA, CDR2 FQGNSA. This CDR3 is CASSRLAGAYEQFF. CDR3 coding DNA: TGTGCCAGCAGCCGACTAGCGGGAGCATATGAGCAGTTCTTC.

The rearrangement links TRBV14 to TRBJ2-1, with 9 bases fitting TRBD2. Germline loops: CDR1 SGHDN, CDR2 FVKESK. V was pared by 5 bases and J by 3 bases, with 5 bases of the junction left unmatched. This CDR3 has 15 residues. CDR3: CASSALAGFYNEQFF. The CDR3 nucleotides read TGTGCCAGCAGCGCCCTAGCGGGATTCTACAATGAGCAGTTCTTC.

The chain joins TRBV6-5 to TRBJ1-4; the D gene is possibly TRBD1 (6 bases). In germline, CDR1 is MNHEY, CDR2 SVGAGI. Trimming removed 6 bases from V and 8 bases from J, with 13 bases in between. There are 13 residues in the CDR3. This CDR3 is CASRRGTGEKLFF. The CDR3 bases are TGTGCCAGCAGGAGGGGGACGGGGGAAAAACTGTTTTTT.

V usage is TRBV5-1 and J usage is TRBJ1-2, with 12 bases aligning to TRBD1. The CDR3 is 16 residues long. CDR1 and CDR2 (germline): SGHRS, YFSETQ. The V segment lost 6 bases and the J segment 2 bases; nucleotides outside the gene matches: 8. This CDR3 reads CASNMGQGARNYGYTF. CDR3 DNA: TGCGCCAGCAACATGGGACAGGGGGCGCGAAACTATGGCTACACCTTC.

V usage is TRBV9 and J usage is TRBJ2-2; 14 positions match TRBD2. CDR1 and CDR2 from the germline V gene are SGDLS and YYNGEE. The CDR3 is 16 residues long. The V and J ends lost 2 bases and 5 bases, in that order; junction bases with no gene match: 2. The chain's CDR3 is CASSVGLAGGTGELFF. The CDR3 coding sequence is TGTGCCAGCAGCGTCGGACTAGCGGGAGGTACCGGGGAGCTGTTTTTT.

The V call is TRBV27, the J call TRBJ2-5, with 7 bases lining up with TRBD2. CDR3 size: 13 residues. With 3 bases clipped from V and 7 bases from J, the junction kept 5 bases outside the gene matches. Looked up from germline, CDR1 is MNHEY and CDR2 is SMNVEV (reference sequence). In DNA, the CDR3 is TGTGCCAGCAGTTTTCAAGGCGGGGGGACCCAGTACTTC. Its translation: CASSFQGGGTQYF.